This T cell receptor beta chain was obtained from a study of technical replicates of blood from four donors. Repertoires were generated with immunoSEQ multiplex PCR, while TCRdb's copy carries only in-frame clones and drops some. Among 45,000 to 60,000 clones listed, roughly 91% were seen once. Germline V lookup: CDR1 MNHEY, CDR2 SVGAGI. CDR3 length equals 12 residues. V shed 6 bases and J shed 2 bases, with 7 bases lying between them. This sequence originates from a human donor in good health. Some clones in this sample may be carry-over from other donors' samples. The sequencing sample was made of PBMCs. J is TRBJ1-2 and V is TRBV6-5; TRBD1 is a possible D gene (6 bases). The CDR3, as DNA: TGTGCCAGCAGAGGACAGAACTATGGCTACACCTTC. Protein: CASRGQNYGYTF.